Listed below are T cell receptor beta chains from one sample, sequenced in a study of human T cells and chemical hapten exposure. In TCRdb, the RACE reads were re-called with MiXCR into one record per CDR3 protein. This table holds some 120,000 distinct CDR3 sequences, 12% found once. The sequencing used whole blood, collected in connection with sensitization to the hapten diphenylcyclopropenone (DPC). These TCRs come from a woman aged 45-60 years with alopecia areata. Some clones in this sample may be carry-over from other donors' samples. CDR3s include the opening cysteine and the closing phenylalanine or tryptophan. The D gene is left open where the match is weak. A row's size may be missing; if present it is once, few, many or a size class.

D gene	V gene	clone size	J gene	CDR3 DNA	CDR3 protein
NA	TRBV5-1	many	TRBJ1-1	TGCGCCAGCAGCTTGGGGGTCCCGGGGAATCAAGCTTTCTTT	CASSLGVPGNQAFF
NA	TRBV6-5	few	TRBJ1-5	TGTGCCAGCAGGCCCTCCGGGTGGAGCAATCAGCCCCAGCATTTT	CASRPSGWSNQPQHF
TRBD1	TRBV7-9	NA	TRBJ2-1	TGTGCCAGCAGCGTCACAGGGGCAGCCCCGAATGAGCAGTTCTTC	CASSVTGAAPNEQFF
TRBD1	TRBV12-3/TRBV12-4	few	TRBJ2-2	TGTGCCAGCAGGGCAGGGGGGAACACCGGGGAGCTGTTTTTT	CASRAGGNTGELFF
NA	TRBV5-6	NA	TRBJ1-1	TGTGCCAGCAGGGGGGATAAAGCGGCTGAAGCTTTCTTT	CASRGDKAAEAFF
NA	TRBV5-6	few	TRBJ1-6	TGTGCCAGCAGCGCGGACAGTCTGGTGAGGTCACCCCTCCACTTT	CASSADSLVRSPLHF
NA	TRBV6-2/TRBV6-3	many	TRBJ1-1	TGTGCCAGCAGTTACTCACAAAGGGGACCAGAACACCTTATTATGAACACTGAAGCTTTCTTT	CASSYSQRGPEHLIMNTEAFF
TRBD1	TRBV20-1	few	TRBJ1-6	TGCAGTGCTAGAGATCGGGGACAAGGGGGCAGTTCACCCCTCCACTTT	CSARDRGQGGSSPLHF
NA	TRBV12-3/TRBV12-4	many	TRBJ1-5	TGTGCCAGCAGTCGCCCGTATCAGCCCCAGCATTTT	CASSRPYQPQHF
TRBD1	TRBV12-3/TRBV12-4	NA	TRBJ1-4	TGTGCCAGCAGTTTTCTCCAGGGGGCTGGCGAAAAACTGTTTTTT	CASSFLQGAGEKLFF
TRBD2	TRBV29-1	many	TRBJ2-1	TGCAGCGTTAGCGGGACTGTACATAATGAGCAGTTCTTC	CSVSGTVHNEQFF
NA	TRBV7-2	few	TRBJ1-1	TGTGCCAGCAGCTTAGTTGGCGTAGGCACTGAAGCTTTCTTT	CASSLVGVGTEAFF
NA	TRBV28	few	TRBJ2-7	TGTGCCAGCAGTTTAGCGGTAACGAGCTCCTACGAGCAGTACTTC	CASSLAVTSSYEQYF
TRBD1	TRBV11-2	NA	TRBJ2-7	TGTGCCAGCAGCACCAAACTCGGGACAGGCTACGAGCAGTACTTC	CASSTKLGTGYEQYF
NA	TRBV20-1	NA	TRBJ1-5	TGCAGCTTTGGGGTCGGGAATCAGCCCCAGCATTTT	CSFGVGNQPQHF
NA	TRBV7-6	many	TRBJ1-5	TGTGCCAGCAGCTTTGGTGGTCCGGGCAATCAGCCCCAGCATTTT	CASSFGGPGNQPQHF
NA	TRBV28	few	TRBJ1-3	TGTGCCAGCAATACAGGAAGTGGAAACACCATATATTTT	CASNTGSGNTIYF
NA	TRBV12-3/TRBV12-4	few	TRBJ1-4	TGTGCCAGCAGTCCAAGGACAGCTCGTAATGAAAAACTGTTTTTT	CASSPRTARNEKLFF
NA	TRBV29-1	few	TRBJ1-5	TGCAGCGTTAGTGGCAGGGGCTTGAATCAGCCCCAGCATTTT	CSVSGRGLNQPQHF
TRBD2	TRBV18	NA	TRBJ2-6	TGTGCCAGCTCACAGCGGGAGTTGAGTTCTTCGGGGGCCAACGTCCTGACTTTC	CASSQRELSSSGANVLTF
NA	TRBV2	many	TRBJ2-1	TGTGCCAGCAGACGCCCGGGAGAACCCCTGAACTACAATGAGCAGTTCTTC	CASRRPGEPLNYNEQFF
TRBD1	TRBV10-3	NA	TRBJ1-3	TGTGCCATGGGGACAGCCGGAAACACCATATATTTT	CAMGTAGNTIYF
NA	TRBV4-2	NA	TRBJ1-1	TGTGCCAGCAGCCAAGAAGCGGGTGAAGCTTTCTTT	CASSQEAGEAFF
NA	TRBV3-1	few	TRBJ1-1	TGTGCCAGCAGCCTAAAGGGAGGCACTGAAGCTTTCTTT	CASSLKGGTEAFF
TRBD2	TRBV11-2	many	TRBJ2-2	TGTGCCAGCAGCTTAAGGACGGGGGGAACCGGGGAGCTGTTTTTT	CASSLRTGGTGELFF
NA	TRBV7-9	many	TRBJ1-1	TGTGCCAGCAGCTTAGGGGGGCGGTGGAACACTGAAGCTTTCTTT	CASSLGGRWNTEAFF
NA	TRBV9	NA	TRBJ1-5	TGTGCCAGCAGCGTAGGAGGGAGCAATCAGCCCCAGCATTTT	CASSVGGSNQPQHF
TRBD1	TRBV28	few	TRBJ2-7	TGTGCCAGCAGTTTACACAGGGGCGAGCAGTACTTC	CASSLHRGEQYF
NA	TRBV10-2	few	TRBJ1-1	TGCGCCAGCAGTGAATTTGGGGGGCTGAACACTGAAGCTTTCTTT	CASSEFGGLNTEAFF
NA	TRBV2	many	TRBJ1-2	TGTGCCAGCAAATATGACGTTAACTATGGCTACACCTTC	CASKYDVNYGYTF
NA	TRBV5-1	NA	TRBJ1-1	TGCGCCAGCAGCTTGGGAATTACCGGGGGAAACACTGAAGCTTTCTTT	CASSLGITGGNTEAFF
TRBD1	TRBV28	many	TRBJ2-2	TGTGCCAGCAGCCAAGCCGGGACAGCTCTGGAGGAGCTGTTTTTT	CASSQAGTALEELFF
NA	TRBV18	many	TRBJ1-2	TGTGCCAGCTCACCGACCCCACGACAGGCCTTCTATGGCTACACCTTC	CASSPTPRQAFYGYTF
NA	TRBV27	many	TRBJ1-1	TGTGCCAGCAGTTCCCCTTCGCAGAACACTGAAGCTTTCTTT	CASSSPSQNTEAFF
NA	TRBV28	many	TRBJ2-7	TGTGCCAGCCTACAGGGAACCTACGAGCAGTACTTC	CASLQGTYEQYF
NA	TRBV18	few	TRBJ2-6	TGTGCCAGCTCACCACTGGACTCTGGGGCCAACGTCCTGACTTTC	CASSPLDSGANVLTF
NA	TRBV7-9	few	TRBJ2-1	TGTGCCAGCAGCTTTCCCCTTGGGGCCGCCTACAATGAGCAGTTCTTC	CASSFPLGAAYNEQFF
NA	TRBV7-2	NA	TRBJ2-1	TGTGCCAGCAGCTTAGAGTCGGTCGTTTACAATGAGCAGTTCTTC	CASSLESVVYNEQFF
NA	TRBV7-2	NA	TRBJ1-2	TGTGCCAGCAGTCGGGGGTCTAACGGCTACACCTTC	CASSRGSNGYTF
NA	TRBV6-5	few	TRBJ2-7	TGTGCCAGCGGGGGGACTCTCTACGAGCAGTACTTC	CASGGTLYEQYF
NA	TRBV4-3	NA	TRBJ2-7	TGCGCCAGCAGCCCCCCCGAGCCTCCCTACGAGCAGTACTTC	CASSPPEPPYEQYF
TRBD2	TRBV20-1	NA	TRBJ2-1	TGCAGTGCTAGAGATCCTCGCGGGGGGGCGACTGAGCAGTTCTTC	CSARDPRGGATEQFF
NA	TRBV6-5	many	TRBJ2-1	TGTGCCAGCACCCCCGACCGGCGTGAGCAGTTCTTC	CASTPDRREQFF
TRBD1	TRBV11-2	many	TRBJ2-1	TGTGCCAGCAGCCTAGAGGGACAGGGGAACTACAATGAGCAGTTCTTC	CASSLEGQGNYNEQFF
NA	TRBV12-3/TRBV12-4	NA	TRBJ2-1	TGTGCCAGCAGTTTAGAACAGGTATACAATGAGCAGTTCTTC	CASSLEQVYNEQFF
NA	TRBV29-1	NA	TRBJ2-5	TGCAGCGTTGAAATACGACAGCGAGAGACCCAGTACTTC	CSVEIRQRETQYF
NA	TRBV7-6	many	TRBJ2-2	TGTGCCAGCAGGGACCCTAACAGGTCCCCCGGGGAGCTGTTTTTT	CASRDPNRSPGELFF
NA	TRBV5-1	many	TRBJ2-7	TGCGCCAGCAGCACGGTGGACGGGAACTACGAGCAGTACTTC	CASSTVDGNYEQYF
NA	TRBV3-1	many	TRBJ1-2	TGTGCCAGCAGCCAGGCGGGACACCTTAACTATGGCTACACCTTC	CASSQAGHLNYGYTF
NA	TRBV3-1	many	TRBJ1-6	TGTGCCAGCAGCCAACGGACCGGTTATAATTCACCCCTCCACTTT	CASSQRTGYNSPLHF
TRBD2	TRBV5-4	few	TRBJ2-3	TGTGCCAGCAGCCCGGGACTAGCGGCTAGCACAGATACGCAGTATTTT	CASSPGLAASTDTQYF
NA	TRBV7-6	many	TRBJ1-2	TGTGCCAGCAGCCCGTTGGGAGGTTTTTCTGGTTCTGGCTACACCTTC	CASSPLGGFSGSGYTF
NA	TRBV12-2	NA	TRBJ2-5	TGTGCAAGTCGCTTAGACCTAGACAGGGGGGCACTCCAAGAGACCCAGTACTTC	CASRLDLDRGALQETQYF